The clone carrying this T cell receptor beta chain turned up a few times. Its antigen is unidentified. V was clipped by 0 bases and J by 5 bases, with 13 bases between them. The germline V gene encodes CDR1 LGHNA and CDR2 YSLEER. CDR3 length equals 16 residues. Expressed TCRB transcripts were sequenced because the isolated RNA had all been reverse transcribed beforehand. Data came from immunoSEQ multiplex PCR; TCRdb stores just in-frame clones and leaves some out. The sample has a few hundred thousand clones; roughly a tenth are singletons. These data come from a study of beta chain features in type 1 diabetes. General study findings and limits: Shorter TCRB CDR3s, moderately but significantly so, were found in Type 1 diabetes patients in all four CD4+ subsets.

The TCR originated in a man aged 30 to 45 with type 1 diabetes. The material sequenced was central memory CD4+ T cells from blood. This rearrangement joins TRBV4-3 to TRBJ1-4, with D tentatively TRBD1 (5 bases). DNA for the CDR3: TGCGCCAGCAGCCAAGATATGGGATACAGGAATGAAAAACTGTTTTTT. It encodes CASSQDMGYRNEKLFF.